Listed below are T cell receptor beta chains from one sample, sequenced in a study of T-cell memory formation after mild COVID-19. TCRdb ran MiXCR on the 5' RACE reads and lists one entry per CDR3 protein. Among about 430,000 distinct CDR3 sequences listed, 20% to 30% were seen once. Sequencing was done on a sample of PBMCs or a T cell subset sorted from them (not recorded which). These receptors were taken from an adult woman who had mild COVID-19 (a few samples of this study predate the infection). Cell type and time point are not known. The CDR3 runs from the conserved cysteine through the conserved F or W. The D gene is left open where the match is weak. Part of the rows lack a size; the others show once, few, many or a class for expanded clones.

V	J	size	D	DNA	CDR3
TRBV7-2	TRBJ2-5	-	-	TGTGCCAGCAGCTTAGAGGTCCTCGGCATGTACCAAGAGACCCAGTACTTC	CASSLEVLGMYQETQYF
TRBV28	TRBJ2-7	-	-	TGTGCCAGCAGGAACTGGGGAAGCTCCTACGAGCAGTACTTC	CASRNWGSSYEQYF
TRBV9	TRBJ2-3	-	-	TGTGCCAGCAGCGTAGGTGCGGGGGCAAGCACAGATACGCAGTATTTT	CASSVGAGASTDTQYF
TRBV6-5	TRBJ1-5	-	TRBD1	TGTGCCAGCAGACCCCCGGGACAGGGCAATCAGCCCCAGCATTTT	CASRPPGQGNQPQHF
TRBV24-1	TRBJ2-2	-	-	TGTGCCACCAGTGATCAGAACAGGGGGGGCACCGGGGAGCTGTTTTTT	CATSDQNRGGTGELFF
TRBV29-1	TRBJ2-7	few	-	TGCAGCGTTCTGCGCGACGAGCAGTACTTC	CSVLRDEQYF
TRBV7-9	TRBJ2-1	few	TRBD2	TGTGCCAGCAGCAAGACTAGCGGGAGGGCCAATGAGCAGTTCTTC	CASSKTSGRANEQFF
TRBV5-1	TRBJ2-3	few	TRBD1	TGCGCCAGCAGCTTGGGACAGGGCGGGAGCACAGATACGCAGTATTTT	CASSLGQGGSTDTQYF
TRBV12-3/TRBV12-4	TRBJ2-1	few	-	TGTGCCAGCAGTTTAACGGAATACAATGAGCAGTTCTTC	CASSLTEYNEQFF
TRBV27	TRBJ2-7	-	-	TGTGCCATCGGACCCTTTGGCGGGTCCTACGAGCAGTACTTC	CAIGPFGGSYEQYF
TRBV7-2	TRBJ1-6	-	-	TGTGCCAGCAGCTTGGAGGAGCCGAGAAATTATAATTCACCCCTCCACTTT	CASSLEEPRNYNSPLHF
TRBV6-5	TRBJ2-6	-	-	TGTGCCAGCAGTTATATGCACTCTGGGGCCAACGTCCTGACTTTC	CASSYMHSGANVLTF
TRBV5-1	TRBJ1-1	-	-	TGCGCCAGCAGCTTGGAGCCGCAGGGAGGGACTGAAGCTTTCTTT	CASSLEPQGGTEAFF
TRBV7-3	TRBJ2-7	few	-	TGTGCCAGCAGTGGGGGAGCGAGCTCCTACGAGCAGTACTTC	CASSGGASSYEQYF
TRBV3-1	TRBJ2-7	-	TRBD1	TGTGCCAGCAGCCCTGGACAGGGTGAGAAGGAGCAGTACTTC	CASSPGQGEKEQYF
TRBV29-1	TRBJ2-3	once	-	TGCAGCGTTGAATGGAGGGAACCCTTACCGGGCCGGGTAGATTTT	CSVEWREPLPGRVDF
TRBV12-3/TRBV12-4	TRBJ1-2	many	TRBD1	TGTGCCAGCAGTAGGGGGACAGTAGTTCTTGGCTACACCTTC	CASSRGTVVLGYTF
TRBV20-1	TRBJ2-7	few	-	TGCAGTGCTAGTAAGGCGGAGGAGAGCTCCTACGAGCAGTACTTC	CSASKAEESSYEQYF
TRBV7-2	TRBJ2-1	-	TRBD2	TGTGCCAGCAGCCAATCTAGCGGGCTCCGAAATGAGCAGTTCTTC	CASSQSSGLRNEQFF